This entry lists 10 T cell receptor beta chains sequenced from one sample in a study of blood T cell repertoires in COVID-19 (dated by TCRdb to about 2020). Libraries were made using the immunoSEQ multiplex PCR assay. As stored in TCRdb, this immuneACCESS dataset retains in-frame rearrangements with V and J assigned. A fraction of the clones does not appear; measured against another copy, unresolved V genes explain less than half of the discrepancy, and the remainder lacks a known reason. The sample data list around 65,000 clones, and about 81% of these were observed just once. Around 9.2% of the sample lies in the top ten. Source material: peripheral blood. Source of these receptors: a human donor in a cohort sampled during active COVID-19.

This chain links TRBV28 with TRBJ2-5; 10 bases align to TRBD1. The V and J ends lost 4 bases and 7 bases, in that order; junction bases with no gene match: 12. The CDR3 has 16 residues. Per germline, CDR1 MDHEN and CDR2 SYDVKM. CDR3 coding DNA: TGTGCCAGCAGTTCGAATACCGGGACAGGGGCCCGGACCCAGTACTTC. It translates to CASSSNTGTGARTQYF.

The chain employs TRBV2 and TRBJ2-1, with TRBD2 identical over 15 bases. CDR3 length equals 13 residues. CDR1 and CDR2 from the germline V gene are SNHLY and FYNNEI. Trimming took 8 bases from V and 9 from J; bases not matched to a gene: 2. The CDR3 DNA reads TGTGCCAGCGGACTAGCGGGAGGGTTTGAGCAGTTCTTC. Residues: CASGLAGGFEQFF.

J is TRBJ2-5 and V is TRBV30, with 12 nucleotides matching TRBD2. This CDR3 has 14 amino acids. Germline lookup yields CDR1 GTSNPN and CDR2 SVGIG (reference sequence). The V gene end was trimmed by 4 bases and the J gene end by 4 bases; junction bases not matched to a gene: 4. The CDR3, as DNA: TGTGCCTGGACCAGACTAGCGGGAGTAGAGACCCAGTACTTC. This gives the protein CAWTRLAGVETQYF.

V gene TRBV5-4 combines with J gene TRBJ1-1; tentatively, D is TRBD1 (6 bases). CDR3 length equals 13 residues. Germline V CDR1 and CDR2: SGHNT, YYREEE (reference sequence). The V and J ends lost 3 bases and 6 bases respectively, with 12 bases between them. The CDR3 nucleotides read TGTGCCAGCAGCTACAGGGCTGGGGCTGAAGCTTTCTTT. Translation gives CASSYRAGAEAFF.

This chain links TRBV9 with TRBJ2-5; TRBD1 aligns across 7 bases. Germline assignment: CDR1 SGDLS and CDR2 YYNGEE. The CDR3 sequence is 15 residues long. Losses at the gene ends were 0 bases for V and 4 bases for J; bases not matched to a gene: 6. This chain's CDR3 is CASSVGQGPSETQYF. For the CDR3, the DNA is TGTGCCAGCAGCGTAGGACAGGGCCCCTCAGAGACCCAGTACTTC.

This chain joins TRBV15 and TRBJ1-5, with D unresolved. The CDR3 length is 16 residues. Per germline, CDR1 LNHNV and CDR2 YYDKDF (reference sequence). The ends were cut back, 5 bases at V and 1 base at J, with 15 bases in the middle. Here the CDR3 reads CATSLSLRESNQPQHF. In DNA, the CDR3 is TGTGCCACCAGCCTCTCGTTACGGGAAAGCAATCAGCCCCAGCATTTT.

V gene TRBV7-2 combines with J gene TRBJ1-4; the D is unclear. Per the germline V gene, CDR1 is SGHTA and CDR2 is FQGNSA. The ends were cut back, 3 bases at V and 4 bases at J, with 12 bases in the middle. The CDR3 spans 15 residues. The CDR3 nucleotides are TGTGCCAGCAGCTTTCAGCGGGGTAATAATGAAAAACTGTTTTTT. Residues: CASSFQRGNNEKLFF.

The V call is TRBV6-5, the J call TRBJ1-1, with a weak D call TRBD1 (5 bases). The V and J ends lost 8 bases and 9 bases respectively, with 19 bases between them. The germline V gene has CDR1 MNHEY and CDR2 SVGAGI. This CDR3 is 13 amino acids long. CDR3 coding DNA: TGTGCCAGCCAAGAGGCACAGGAGCGACAAGCTTTCTTT. It yields the protein CASQEAQERQAFF.

The chain uses TRBV7-2 and TRBJ2-3; D uncertain. Germline CDR1 is SGHTA and CDR2 is FQGNSA. Between the trimmed V and J ends, which lost 5 bases and 0 bases, there was a span of 15 bases. CDR3 length: 16 amino acids. CDR3 loop: CASSRFPGSSTDTQYF. The CDR3 nucleotides are TGTGCCAGCAGCCGTTTCCCCGGTTCCAGCACAGATACGCAGTATTTT.

The V and J genes are TRBV18 and TRBJ2-2, with a weak D call TRBD1 (5 bases). The CDR3 covers 13 residues. V lost 5 bases, J lost 8 bases, and 12 bases lay in between. Per germline, CDR1 KGHSH and CDR2 LQKENI. The CDR3 region has the DNA TGTGCCAGCTCATTCCAGGGCCAAGGGGAGCTGTTTTTT. Translating it yields CASSFQGQGELFF.